These 6 T cell receptor beta chains were all obtained from the same sample, sequenced in a study of beta chain features in type 1 diabetes. Findings of the study overall: Type 1 diabetes patients had TCRB CDR3s that were shorter (moderately but significantly so) in all four CD4+ subsets.

Antigens for these TCRs are unknown. The whole isolated RNA underwent reverse transcription, so sequencing captured expressed TCRB transcripts. Clones were sequenced by immunoSEQ multiplex PCR, and TCRdb holds only the in-frame ones, with some missing. The table records roughly 300,000 clones, 13% to 15% of them present only once. The sequenced sample was naive CD4+ T cells from blood. The receptors shown here come from a man aged 25 to 40 with type 1 diabetes.

In this sample, this clone turned up a few times. Here the CDR3 reads CASSYSQGGSSYEQYF. The CDR3 region has the DNA TGTGCCAGCAGTTACTCTCAGGGCGGGAGCTCCTACGAGCAGTACTTC. This sequence joins TRBV6-5 and TRBJ2-7; 7 bases agree with TRBD2. Trimming cost V 0 bases and J 0 bases; bases outside gene matches: 5. The germline V gene has CDR1 MNHEY and CDR2 SVGAGI. CDR3 length: 16 residues.

The V gene is TRBV5-1, the J gene TRBJ2-1; the D gene is possibly TRBD2 (5 bases). The V and J ends lost 4 bases and 3 bases respectively, with 11 bases between them. The germline gives CDR1 SGHRS, CDR2 YFSETQ. The CDR3 loop spans 14 amino acids. The chain's CDR3 is CASSIREIYNEQFF. The CDR3 DNA reads as TGCGCCAGCAGCATCCGGGAAATCTACAATGAGCAGTTCTTC.

This clone was detected only a few times. The rearrangement joins TRBV28 to TRBJ1-5; maybe TRBD1 (6 bases). The CDR3 consists of 15 residues. V lost 4 bases, J lost 5 bases, and 15 bases lay in between. Germline V gene data show CDR1 as MDHEN and CDR2 as SYDVKM. CDR3: CASSSSDRLDQPQHF. As DNA, the CDR3 is TGTGCCAGCAGTTCCTCGGACAGACTCGATCAGCCCCAGCATTTT.

The chain uses TRBV2 and TRBJ2-1; D gene unclear. The germline V and J ends were trimmed by 1 base and 4 bases, with 8 bases remaining between them. CDR1 and CDR2 from the germline V gene are SNHLY and FYNNEI. This CDR3 region has 14 residues. Here the CDR3 reads CASSEVQTYNEQFF. CDR3 in DNA: TGTGCCAGCAGTGAAGTACAGACATACAATGAGCAGTTCTTC.

The chain carries TRBV30 and TRBJ1-5, with 8 bases identical to TRBD1. The V segment lost 2 bases and the J segment 4 bases; nucleotides outside the gene matches: 4. Per germline, CDR1 GTSNPN and CDR2 SVGIG (reference sequence). The CDR3 covers 14 residues. The CDR3 DNA reads as TGTGCCTGGAGTTTTAACAGGGGGAATCAGCCCCAGCATTTT. Translated: CAWSFNRGNQPQHF. Combining the CDR3 with reference TRBV30 and TRBJ1-5 gives the whole variable domain SQTIHQWPATLVQPVGSPLSLECTVEGTSNPNLYWYRQAAGRGLQLLFYSVGIGQISSEVPQNLSASRPQDRQFILSSKKLLLSDSGFYLCAWSFNRGNQPQHFGDGTRLSIL.

This clone was observed a handful of times. This chain joins TRBV6-5 and TRBJ1-5, with 9 bases identical to TRBD1. CDR3 length: 13 amino acids. Germline-derived CDR1 and CDR2 are MNHEY and SVGAGI. V gave up 6 bases and J gave up 5 bases; unmatched junction bases: 2. This CDR3 reads CASSRDRDQPQHF. The CDR3 nucleotides are TGTGCCAGCAGCCGGGACAGGGATCAGCCCCAGCATTTT.